The table lists the clone carrying this T cell receptor (beta chain) with a few counts. The antigen remains unidentified. As for time point: patch test 1, 2 weeks after DPC sensitization. This sample's treatment: therapeutic diphenylcyclopropenone sensitization with weekly scalp DPC. In every case, blood was obtained before the patch test was applied. Sequencing started from total RNA isolated from unfractionated whole blood. The source of the sample is a study of human T cells and chemical hapten exposure. Study-wide results and caveats: TCRs above 1 in 1000 frequency stayed constant with DPC sensitization. Counts of expanded TCRs (at PT1) showed a positive correlation with patch test score.

TCRdb ran MiXCR on the RACE reads and lists one entry per CDR3 protein. The repertoire holds about 99,000 distinct CDR3 sequences, with about an eighth as singletons. The TCR comes from a woman aged 40 to 50 with alopecia areata. Some clones in this sample may be carry-over from other donors' samples. Sequences were derived from whole blood, sampled in connection with sensitization to the hapten diphenylcyclopropenone (DPC).

CDR3 nucleotides: TGTGCCAGCAGCCAAGGAGCTGGCTACACCTTC. This sequence encodes CASSQGAGYTF. J is TRBJ1-2 and V is TRBV12-3 or TRBV12-4; D unresolved. V lost 6 bases and J 7 bases, leaving 9 bases between the germline ends. The CDR3 sequence is 11 residues long.